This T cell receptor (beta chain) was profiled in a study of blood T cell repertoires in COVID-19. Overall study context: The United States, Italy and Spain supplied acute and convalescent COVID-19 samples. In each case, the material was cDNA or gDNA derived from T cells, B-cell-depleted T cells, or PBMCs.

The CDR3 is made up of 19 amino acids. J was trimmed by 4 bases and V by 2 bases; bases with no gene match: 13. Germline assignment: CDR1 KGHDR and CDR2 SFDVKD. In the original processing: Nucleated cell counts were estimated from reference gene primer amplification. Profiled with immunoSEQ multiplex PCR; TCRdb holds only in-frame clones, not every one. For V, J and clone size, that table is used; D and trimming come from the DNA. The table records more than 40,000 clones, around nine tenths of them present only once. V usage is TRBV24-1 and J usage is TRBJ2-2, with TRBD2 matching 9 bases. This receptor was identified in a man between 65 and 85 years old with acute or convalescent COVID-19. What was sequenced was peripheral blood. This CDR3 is CATSDWDSGGYWGTGELFF. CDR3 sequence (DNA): TGTGCCACCAGTGATTGGGATAGCGGGGGTTACTGGGGCACCGGGGAGCTGTTTTTT.